This paragraph reports one T cell receptor beta chain. Its matching antigen is unknown. The data stem from a study of T cells in Graves' hyperthyroidism and ophthalmopathy. Study in general: Peripheral blood collection took place at initial diagnosis, before any treatment. Study outcomes and limitations: Most thyroid clonotypes that were expanded above 0.001 also turned up in blood.

Not enrolled were patients with uncontrolled infection, other autoimmune disease, pregnancy or lactation. Germline values: CDR1 WSHSY, CDR2 SAAADI. This CDR3 is 14 amino acids long. Trimming stripped 6 bases from V and 7 bases from J, with 18 bases between. Amplification of TCR beta CDR3 regions used RNA as the template. A set of HTBI primers served as the primers for a first-round RT-PCR of the TCR CDR3. TCRdb reprocessed the multiplex PCR reads via MiXCR and lists one record per CDR3 protein. The sample lists just under 750,000 distinct CDR3 sequences; around a third were seen once. The chain recombines TRBV10-2 with TRBJ1-1; the D gene is possibly TRBD1 (6 bases). Sequencing used blood. The source is a woman in her 40s with Graves' hyperthyroidism. DNA of the CDR3: TGCGCCAGCAGCCAAGAAGGGGGTGGCCGTGAAGCTTTCTTT. Protein: CASSQEGGGREAFF.